Sequencing of this T cell receptor beta chain was carried out in a study of shared clonotypes between healthy human individuals. About the research overall: Per-donor plates numbered three CD4 naive, three CD4 memory, two CD8 naive and one CD8 memory.

Researchers ran the assay at a deep level. The method was immunoSEQ multiplex PCR; TCRdb's version includes in-frame clones alone and lacks a portion of them. The data contain approximately 2.5 million clones, approximately 90% of them singletons. As for this clone: Its matching antigen is unknown.

Study-wide results and limits: Sequencing depth was expected to affect clonotype sharing among donors. Relative to memory subsets, naive subsets generally showed larger estimated richness.

Germline loops: CDR1 SNHLY, CDR2 FYNNEI. CDR3 length equals 15 residues. V lost 2 bases to trimming and J lost 4 bases, with 14 bases between them. The source of this sequence is a man aged 18 to 29 in good health. The V and J genes are TRBV2 and TRBJ2-5; D perhaps matches TRBD2 (7 bases). Sequenced sample: naive CD4+ T cells sorted from blood. The subset is: CD45RA+ positively selected. The CDR3 loop is CASSELTSRGETQYF. The CDR3, as DNA: TGTGCCAGCAGTGAACTGACTAGCAGGGGAGAGACCCAGTACTTC.